The 22 T cell receptor beta chains below come from one sample, sequenced in a study of blood T cells in healthy people across ages. Sample-barcoded 5' priming and a J-beta primer mix drove a second PCR of 7 to 11 cycles. TCRdb re-derived calls from the 5' RACE reads in MiXCR, one entry per CDR3 protein. The sample records hundreds of thousands of distinct CDR3 sequences, under 65% being singletons. Specimen: blood. The receptors were sampled from a man in his fifties or sixties in good health.

The chain combines TRBV20-1 with TRBJ1-4, with D unresolved. Germline CDR1 and CDR2: DFQATT and SNEGSKA (reference sequence). This CDR3 has 10 amino acids. Trimming removed 3 bases at V and 8 bases at J, with 4 bases between. CDR3 in amino acids: CSASREKLFF. The CDR3 region has the DNA TGCAGTGCTAGTCGGGAAAAACTGTTTTTT.

The chain combines TRBV12-3 or TRBV12-4 with TRBJ2-3, with 7 bases that match TRBD2. Trimming at V came to 4 bases and at J to 3 bases, leaving 7 bases not matched to a gene. This CDR3 comprises 15 residues. CDR3 DNA: TGTGCCAGCAGTTCACGGGGGGTGGGGACAGATACGCAGTATTTT. Residues: CASSSRGVGTDTQYF.

CDR3 coding DNA: TGTGCCAGCAGTGCTAGCTATCCCGGCACAGATACGCAGTATTTT. Translating gives CASSASYPGTDTQYF. The gene calls are TRBV2 and TRBJ2-3; weak D call: TRBD2 (5 bases). CDR1 SNHLY and CDR2 FYNNEI come from the germline V gene. There are 15 residues in the CDR3. Between the trimmed V and J ends, which lost 4 bases and 1 base, there was a span of 12 bases.

The chain carries TRBV20-1 and TRBJ2-1; 14 nucleotides match TRBD2. The CDR3 covers 17 residues. The junction had 6 bases not matched to a gene; V was cut back by 1 base and J by 4 bases. Looked up from germline, CDR1 is DFQATT and CDR2 is SNEGSKA (reference sequence). DNA for the CDR3: TGCAGTGCTAGAGGACTAGCGGGGGGGGAGGGTTACAATGAGCAGTTCTTC. Its translation: CSARGLAGGEGYNEQFF.

This clonotype was observed once. The chain employs TRBV28 and TRBJ1-2; D uncertain. The germline V and J ends were trimmed by 2 bases and 10 bases, with 11 bases remaining between them. Germline assignment: CDR1 MDHEN and CDR2 SYDVKM. This CDR3 has 12 residues. CDR3 DNA sequence: TGTGCCAGCAGTTTAGAGGCCAGACACTACACCTTC. Translated, it gives CASSLEARHYTF.

V and J are TRBV4-1 and TRBJ2-1, with 8 positions matching TRBD2. J was trimmed by 9 bases and V by 1 base; bases with no gene match: 5. The CDR3 is made up of 14 amino acids. The germline V gene encodes CDR1 MGHRA and CDR2 YSYEKL. The CDR3 is CASSQGSLAGEQFF. Written as DNA, the CDR3 is TGCGCCAGCAGCCAAGGAAGCCTAGCGGGTGAGCAGTTCTTC.

This clonotype was picked up many times. V gene TRBV20-1 combines with J gene TRBJ2-5; D remains unclear. Germline CDR1 and CDR2: DFQATT and SNEGSKA (reference sequence). Trimming removed 6 bases at V and 2 bases at J, with 7 bases between. The CDR3 extends over 11 amino acids. In DNA, the CDR3 is TGCAGTGCAAGACGGCAAGAGACCCAGTACTTC. Its translation is CSARRQETQYF.

This clonotype appeared a few times. This may be a read error, as it is one base from a much larger clone. The chain couples TRBV7-2 to TRBJ2-7; 9 positions match TRBD1. Losses at the gene ends were 2 bases for V and 9 bases for J; bases not matched to a gene: 8. The length of the CDR3 is 14 residues. The V gene's germline CDR1 is SGHTA and CDR2 FQGNSA. CDR3 amino acids: CASSLRPTGGRQYF. The CDR3 bases are TGTGCCAGCAGCTTAAGGCCAACAGGGGGCAGGCAGTACTTC.

This clonotype was seen at least ten times. The rearrangement joins TRBV3-1 to TRBJ2-5; D gene unclear. The CDR3 is made up of 13 amino acids. CDR1 is LGHDT and CDR2 is YNNKEL in the germline V gene (reference sequence). Trimming took off 1 base at V and 5 bases at J, with 8 bases between the two ends. As DNA, the CDR3 is TGTGCCAGCAGCCAAGGGGCGAGGGAGACCCAGTACTTC. Its translation is CASSQGARETQYF.

V is TRBV25-1 and J is TRBJ2-1; 9 bases are shared with TRBD1. V dropped 0 bases and J dropped 8; count of bases not matched to a gene: 5. CDR1 and CDR2 from the germline V gene are MGHDK and SYGVNS. CDR3 length: 15 residues. CDR3 sequence: CASSEYRGQGDEQFF. The CDR3, as DNA: TGTGCCAGCAGTGAATATAGGGGACAGGGCGATGAGCAGTTCTTC.

The rearrangement links TRBV5-1 to TRBJ1-1, with 9 nucleotides matching TRBD1. This CDR3 has 14 residues. Germline CDR1 and CDR2: SGHRS and YFSETQ. V was clipped by 7 bases and J by 3 bases; unmatched bases: 7. The CDR3 nucleotides are TGCGCCAGCGCGTCCGGGACAGGGTACACTGAAGCTTTCTTT. Its translation is CASASGTGYTEAFF.

DNA for the CDR3: TGTGCCAGCAGTCCCACCTACTCAGGGGGCGAGGAAGCTTTCTTT. Residues: CASSPTYSGGEEAFF. This rearrangement joins TRBV28 to TRBJ1-1; 8 bases fit TRBD1. CDR3 size: 15 residues. J gave up 8 bases and V 5 bases, and 13 bases lay outside the gene matches. Germline CDR1 reads MDHEN; CDR2 reads SYDVKM.

CDR3 sequence (DNA): TGTGCCAGCAGATACTCCGGACAAGAGACCCAGTACTTC. This sequence encodes CASRYSGQETQYF. The V call is TRBV4-2, the J call TRBJ2-4; D ambiguous. The closer fit of TRBJ2-5 to the DNA end suggests the J call may be wrong. Germline V gene sequence: CDR1 LGHNA, CDR2 YNFKEQ. This CDR3 region has 13 residues.

This clonotype was seen only a few times. This rearrangement joins TRBV3-1 to TRBJ1-4, with a tentative D call TRBD1 (5 bases). The ends were cut back, 3 bases at V and 7 bases at J, with 15 bases in the middle. Per germline, CDR1 LGHDT and CDR2 YNNKEL (reference sequence). This CDR3 comprises 15 residues. The CDR3 reads CASSQLVQGPEKLFF. The CDR3 DNA reads TGTGCCAGCAGCCAGTTGGTCCAGGGCCCTGAAAAACTGTTTTTT.

This clonotype was seen a single time. The V and J genes are TRBV6-5 and TRBJ1-1; D is undetermined. V was cut by 4 bases and J by 1 base, with 7 bases left in between. The CDR3 consists of 13 residues. Germline V gene sequence: CDR1 MNHEY, CDR2 SVGAGI. CDR3 loop: CASSSGWNTEAFF. In DNA form, the CDR3 reads TGTGCCAGCAGTTCAGGTTGGAACACTGAAGCTTTCTTT.

J is TRBJ2-1 and V is TRBV20-1, with TRBD2 matching 8 bases. The germline CDR1 and CDR2 sequences are DFQATT and SNEGSKA (reference sequence). The CDR3 is 17 amino acids. V gave up 3 bases and J gave up 8 bases; unmatched junction bases: 18. The CDR3, as DNA: TGCAGTGCTAGTGGGATTAGCGGGGTCAGAGGGTCCGATGAGCAGTTCTTC. Translated: CSASGISGVRGSDEQFF.

V and J are TRBV2 and TRBJ2-1; the match to TRBD2 covers 7 bases. The V and J ends lost 5 bases and 4 bases, in that order; junction bases with no gene match: 5. The CDR3 sequence is 14 residues long. Germline assignment: CDR1 SNHLY and CDR2 FYNNEI. In DNA form, the CDR3 reads TGTGCCAGCAGTCGCCTAGCGGATTACAATGAGCAGTTCTTC. The encoded protein is CASSRLADYNEQFF.

This chain joins TRBV5-1 and TRBJ2-1; D is uncertain. CDR3 length: 11 amino acids. V was pared by 5 bases and J by 8 bases, with 8 bases between. The germline V gene encodes CDR1 SGHRS and CDR2 YFSETQ. CDR3 nucleotides: TGCGCCAGCAGGTTGATGGATGAGCAGTTCTTC. This translates into CASRLMDEQFF.

This clonotype was detected a few times. The chain couples TRBV20-1 to TRBJ1-2, with D unresolved. V shed 7 bases and J shed 2 bases, with 14 bases lying between them. The V gene's germline CDR1 is DFQATT and CDR2 SNEGSKA (reference sequence). CDR3 length: 13 residues. The CDR3 loop reads CSVTTSLNYGYTF. The DNA of the CDR3 is TGCAGTGTTACCACCTCACTCAACTATGGCTACACCTTC.

V is TRBV6-2 or TRBV6-3 and J is TRBJ2-5; D could derive from TRBD1 or TRBD2 (5 bases each). CDR1 MNHEY and CDR2 SVGEGT come from the germline V gene. The CDR3 spans 14 residues. Trimming removed 0 bases at V and 11 bases at J, with 16 bases between. This CDR3 is CASSYSYSRGEQYF. CDR3 coding DNA: TGTGCCAGCAGTTACTCATATTCGAGGGGAGAGCAGTACTTC.

The chain carries TRBV20-1 and TRBJ2-5; D is possibly TRBD1 (6 bases). Germline CDR1 is DFQATT and CDR2 is SNEGSKA (reference sequence). The CDR3 is 14 residues long. Trimming pared 5 bases from V and 1 base from J, leaving 14 bases between. This chain's CDR3 is CSASDRKSQETQYF. CDR3 bases: TGCAGTGCTTCCGACAGGAAAAGCCAAGAGACCCAGTACTTC.

As regards this clonotype: The junction does not match germline at one end; this may be a read error. The chain links TRBV29-1 to TRBJ2-5; tentative D call: TRBD2 (6 bases). CDR3 size: 14 residues. Per germline, CDR1 SQVTM and CDR2 ANQGSEA. The CDR3 DNA is TGCGGCGTTGGGACTCCCGGTAACAAAGAGACCCAGTACTTC. Its translation is CGVGTPGNKETQYF.